Below, one T cell receptor beta chain is given with its context. Per the authors' pipeline: Samples contained a median of roughly 99,000 TCRs, with a range of about 23,224 to 750,000. Via MiXCR, TCRdb re-called the RACE reads, giving one row per CDR3 protein. The V and J calls shown here were made by TCRdb, not taken from the authors' results. This table has 240,000 or so distinct CDR3 sequences, 7.5% to 9% appearing once. This sample was taken from a study of human T cells and chemical hapten exposure. Study context: The use of 2% DPC on approximately 2 cm by approximately 2 cm of upper inner arm skin constituted sensitization.

Time point defined: pre-sensitization, week 0. Indicated treatment: therapeutic diphenylcyclopropenone sensitization with weekly scalp DPC. Total RNA came from unfractionated whole blood. Germline assignment: CDR1 SQVTM and CDR2 ANQGSEA. The length of the CDR3 is 14 residues. V dropped 5 bases and J dropped 1; count of bases not matched to a gene: 7. The J gene is TRBJ1-1, the V gene TRBV29-1; 7 positions agree with TRBD1. This clonotype was obtained from a woman aged 40 to 50 with alopecia areata. Some clones in this sample may be carry-over from other donors' samples. The sequencing used whole blood, collected in connection with sensitization to the hapten diphenylcyclopropenone (DPC). CDR3 residues: CSVLDRWENTEAFF. As DNA, the CDR3 is TGCAGCGTTTTGGACAGGTGGGAGAACACTGAAGCTTTCTTT.